This T cell receptor beta chain appears in the sequencing data of a study of cytomegalovirus exposure and HLA in healthy donors. The germline gives CDR1 SGDLS, CDR2 YYNGEE. This CDR3 region has 15 residues. V lost 3 bases, J lost 3 bases, and 15 bases lay in between. The PCR was carried out with 60 Vbeta primers and 13 Jbeta primers. Method: immunoSEQ multiplex PCR; TCRdb's copy keeps in-frame clones and lacks some. There are about 130,000 clones in the sample; 72% occur only once, and 3% to 4.5% lies in the top ten. The J gene is TRBJ1-1, the V gene TRBV9, with D maybe TRBD1 (6 bases). Material: PBMCs. The sequence derives from a man aged 30 to 45 in good health and CMV-seronegative. CDR3 region: CASSGGGGWDTEAFF. The CDR3, as DNA: TGTGCCAGCAGCGGAGGGGGGGGATGGGACACTGAAGCTTTCTTT.